These 9 T cell receptor beta chains were sequenced from one sample in a study of neoadjuvant anti-PD-1 for oral cavity cancer. Libraries were prepared by immunoSEQ multiplex PCR; TCRdb keeps only in-frame clonotypes and omits some of them. The repertoire holds roughly 34,000 clones, with approximately 90% as singletons. The starting material was PBMCs, obtained before nivolumab (anti-PD-1) treatment. The receptors were sampled from a person aged 40 to 85 with oral cavity squamous cell carcinoma.

J is TRBJ2-2 and V is TRBV10-3, with TRBD2 matching 7 bases. Trimming removed 7 bases from V and 7 bases from J; junction bases left unmatched: 9. The CDR3 spans 14 residues. Germline V CDR1 and CDR2: ENHRY, SYGVKD. In nucleotides, the CDR3 is TGTGCCATCAAACAGGCGGGGGAGGTCGGGGAGCTGTTTTTT. Its protein product is CAIKQAGEVGELFF.

The chain links TRBV7-2 to TRBJ1-1; D is unresolved. V lost 2 bases to trimming and J lost 4 bases, with 17 bases between them. Germline V gene sequence: CDR1 SGHTA, CDR2 FQGNSA. CDR3 size: 16 residues. This CDR3 is CASSLKWSGVRTEAFF. DNA of the CDR3: TGTGCCAGCAGCTTAAAGTGGAGCGGGGTACGCACTGAAGCTTTCTTT.

V is TRBV5-5 and J is TRBJ1-3; D not certain. The ends were cut back, 3 bases at V and 4 bases at J, with 14 bases in the middle. CDR3 length equals 15 residues. CDR1 SGHKS and CDR2 YYEKEE come from the germline V gene (reference sequence). Here the CDR3 reads CASSSDASKGNTIYF. The CDR3 bases are TGTGCCAGCAGCTCAGACGCGTCTAAGGGAAACACCATATATTTT.

This chain connects TRBV10-3 to TRBJ1-2; TRBD1 matches 9 bases. Germline assignment: CDR1 ENHRY and CDR2 SYGVKD. The trim removed 6 bases at V and 6 bases at J, leaving 5 bases unmatched. CDR3 size: 13 residues. CDR3 loop: CAIRDRGRDGYTF. The CDR3 nucleotides read TGTGCCATCAGGGACAGGGGAAGGGATGGCTACACCTTC.

The V gene is TRBV2, the J gene TRBJ2-2, with D uncertain. The CDR3 length is 14 residues. The germline gives CDR1 SNHLY, CDR2 FYNNEI. Trimming left V 4 bases short and J 1 base short, with 7 bases between. CDR3: CASSATRNTGELFF. As DNA, the CDR3 is TGTGCCAGCAGTGCGACACGGAACACCGGGGAGCTGTTTTTT.

This clone was observed once. The chain carries TRBV5-1 and TRBJ1-1; D uncertain. This CDR3 contains 13 residues. V gave up 0 bases and J gave up 5 bases, with 8 bases separating them. Germline lookup yields CDR1 SGHRS and CDR2 YFSETQ. The CDR3 region has the DNA TGCGCCAGCAGCTTGGGTTGGGATACTGAAGCTTTCTTT. Its translation is CASSLGWDTEAFF. The full variable domain, its missing parts supplied by reference TRBV5-1 and TRBJ1-1, is KAGVTQTPRYLIKTRGQQVTLSCSPISGHRSVSWYQQTPGQGLQFLFEYFSETQRNKGNFPGRFSGRQFSNSRSEMNVSTLELGDSALYLCASSLGWDTEAFFGQGTRLTVV.

A few counts support this clone. The J gene is TRBJ1-2, the V gene TRBV10-1; maybe TRBD1 (5 bases). V was cut by 10 bases and J by 2 bases, with 8 bases left in between. Per germline, CDR1 WNHNN and CDR2 SYGVQD (reference sequence). The CDR3 loop spans 11 amino acids. The CDR3 DNA is TGCGCCATCGACAGCAACTATGGCTACACCTTC. Translating it yields CAIDSNYGYTF.

This clone appeared a few times. V and J are TRBV4-2 and TRBJ1-4, with TRBD1 matching over 7 bases. Trimming removed 2 bases from V and 4 bases from J; junction bases left unmatched: 7. The CDR3 loop spans 16 amino acids. Per the germline V gene, CDR1 is LGHNA and CDR2 is YNFKEQ. The CDR3 bases are TGTGCCAGCAGCCAACCTGGGGACAGAGTTAATGAAAAACTGTTTTTT. It encodes CASSQPGDRVNEKLFF.

The chain joins TRBV28 to TRBJ1-2; tentative D call: TRBD1 (6 bases). Trimming left V 4 bases short and J 4 bases short, with 31 bases between. Germline lookup yields CDR1 MDHEN and CDR2 SYDVKM. CDR3 length: 20 residues. CDR3 DNA sequence: TGTGCCAGCAGTTCTTTGTTTGGGTTGGGGACACCAAGAAACCGCTATGGCTACACCTTC. Its translation: CASSSLFGLGTPRNRYGYTF.